What follows are 30 T cell receptor beta chains derived from one specimen sequenced in a study of blood T cell repertoires in COVID-19. Some clones are missing from TCRdb's copy, which holds only in-frame ones; the method was immunoSEQ multiplex PCR. The sample carries about 380,000 clones, around 87% recorded once. Sequenced: PBMCs or T cells enriched from blood (not recorded which). The receptors shown here come from a man in his thirties or forties who had recovered from COVID-19.

This rearrangement joins TRBV30 to TRBJ1-2; D not certain. The CDR3 length is 14 residues. From germline, CDR1 is GTSNPN and CDR2 SVGIG (reference sequence). Trimming took 5 bases from V and 4 from J, leaving 17 bases between them. CDR3 bases: TGTGCCTGGTGGAATACTTTAGGCGGCTATGGCTACACCTTC. It encodes CAWWNTLGGYGYTF.

This rearrangement joins TRBV24-1 to TRBJ2-2; TRBD1 might be the D (6 bases). V was cut by 4 bases and J by 5 bases, with 13 bases left in between. CDR1 is KGHDR, CDR2 SFDVKD, per germline. The CDR3 loop spans 15 amino acids. The CDR3 here is CATSEAGAGTGELFF. The CDR3 region has the DNA TGTGCCACCAGTGAGGCAGGGGCTGGGACCGGGGAGCTGTTTTTT.

CDR3: CASRAGQTYNSPLHF. Here the CDR3 DNA reads TGTGCCAGCAGGGCTGGACAGACCTATAATTCACCCCTCCACTTT. The rearrangement links TRBV2 to TRBJ1-6, with D tentatively TRBD1 (6 bases). Germline lookup yields CDR1 SNHLY and CDR2 FYNNEI. CDR3 length: 15 residues. V gave up 6 bases and J gave up 2 bases, with 11 bases separating them.

This clone turned up a few times. The chain uses TRBV10-3 and TRBJ1-1; the D gene is possibly TRBD1 (6 bases). This CDR3 comprises 13 residues. Per the germline V gene, CDR1 is ENHRY and CDR2 is SYGVKD. V was pared by 6 bases and J by 0 bases, with 8 bases between. CDR3 region: CAIRDSMNTEAFF. CDR3 nucleotide sequence: TGTGCCATCAGGGACAGTATGAACACTGAAGCTTTCTTT.

This clone was counted only a few times. This rearrangement joins TRBV10-1 to TRBJ2-2, with TRBD1 identical over 9 bases. CDR3 length: 17 amino acids. Germline V gives CDR1 WNHNN, CDR2 SYGVQD (reference sequence). V trimming: 4 bases; J trimming: 4 bases; junction bases outside the gene matches: 10. The CDR3: CASSVNPGTGSTGELFF. The DNA of the CDR3 is TGCGCCAGCAGTGTAAACCCCGGGACAGGGAGCACCGGGGAGCTGTTTTTT.

V is TRBV7-6 and J is TRBJ1-2; the D gene is possibly TRBD1 (5 bases). The CDR3 runs 14 residues. The germline V gene encodes CDR1 SGHVS and CDR2 FNYEAQ. V was trimmed by 5 bases and J by 2 bases, leaving 12 bases between them. DNA of the CDR3: TGTGCCAGCAGCCAAAGCGGGGGAAACTATGGCTACACCTTC. Translation gives CASSQSGGNYGYTF.

The V call is TRBV27, the J call TRBJ1-5; 11 positions match TRBD1. The CDR3 has 16 amino acids. V gave up 3 bases and J gave up 7 bases; unmatched junction bases: 8. Germline values: CDR1 MNHEY, CDR2 SMNVEV (reference sequence). CDR3 in DNA: TGTGCCAGCAGTTTCTTGGGACAGGGGGTCGGGCAGCCCCAGCATTTT. Amino acids: CASSFLGQGVGQPQHF.

In this sample, this clone turned up a few times. The chain has TRBV27 and TRBJ1-5, with 9 bases matching TRBD1. The CDR3 is 15 residues long. Trimming removed 5 bases from V and 5 bases from J; junction bases left unmatched: 7. CDR1 and CDR2 from the germline V gene are MNHEY and SMNVEV (reference sequence). The CDR3 sequence: CASSLGTGYDQPQHF. The CDR3 coding sequence is TGTGCCAGCAGTCTCGGGACAGGGTACGATCAGCCCCAGCATTTT.

The V gene is TRBV27, the J gene TRBJ1-2, with 7 bases identical to TRBD1. J lost 0 bases, V lost 5 bases, and 6 bases had no gene match. CDR3 length: 15 amino acids. CDR1 is MNHEY and CDR2 is SMNVEV in the germline V gene (reference sequence). The CDR3 DNA reads TGTGCCAGCAGTACGGGACAGATCACTAACTATGGCTACACCTTC. Encoded protein: CASSTGQITNYGYTF.

The chain couples TRBV6-2 or TRBV6-3 to TRBJ2-2; 9 positions agree with TRBD2. Germline CDR1 and CDR2: MNHEY and SVGEGT. This CDR3 spans 17 amino acids. After removal of 6 bases from V and 3 bases from J, the junction contained 11 bases not matched to a gene. CDR3 amino acids: CASSRLGGGADTGELFF. CDR3 nucleotide sequence: TGTGCCAGCAGCCGACTGGGCGGGGGGGCCGACACCGGGGAGCTGTTTTTT.

Concerning this clone: The sample holds other DNA sequences that translate to the same CDR3. The V gene is TRBV6-5, the J gene TRBJ1-1; the match to TRBD1 covers 7 bases. J lost 0 bases, V lost 4 bases, and 2 bases had no gene match. CDR3 length: 14 residues. Germline lookup yields CDR1 MNHEY and CDR2 SVGAGI. The CDR3 DNA sequence: TGTGCCAGCAGTTTACAGGGGATGAACACTGAAGCTTTCTTT. Its protein product is CASSLQGMNTEAFF.

The chain has TRBV7-2 and TRBJ1-6, with TRBD1 identical over 7 bases. The CDR3 is 15 residues long. V lost 4 bases, J lost 7 bases, and 7 bases stayed unmatched. In germline, CDR1 is SGHTA, CDR2 FQGNSA. The CDR3 protein is CASSWGQRRNSPLHF. The CDR3 nucleotides read TGTGCCAGCAGCTGGGGACAGAGACGCAATTCACCCCTCCACTTT.

The chain joins TRBV27 to TRBJ1-6; weak D call: TRBD1 (6 bases). This CDR3 is built from 18 residues. Between the trimmed V and J ends, which lost 2 bases and 4 bases, there was a span of 18 bases. Per the germline V gene, CDR1 is MNHEY and CDR2 is SMNVEV (reference sequence). This CDR3 is CASSLSGQSLSYNSPLHF. CDR3 in DNA: TGTGCCAGCAGTTTAAGTGGACAGTCCCTCTCGTATAATTCACCCCTCCACTTT.

This clone occurred once. The chain employs TRBV6-2 or TRBV6-3 and TRBJ1-5; possible D gene TRBD1, 6 bases. CDR3 length: 14 residues. CDR1 and CDR2 (germline): MNHEY, SVGEGT. V was clipped by 5 bases and J by 7 bases, with 15 bases between them. In nucleotides, the CDR3 is TGTGCCAGCAGTGACCGAGGGGGTTGGCAGCCCCAGCATTTT. Translating gives CASSDRGGWQPQHF.

The chain joins TRBV11-2 to TRBJ2-7; D perhaps matches TRBD1 (6 bases). V shed 3 bases and J shed 5 bases, with 11 bases lying between them. Per the germline V gene, CDR1 is SGHAT and CDR2 is FQNNGV. The CDR3 has 13 amino acids. The CDR3 spells CASSFNRVHEQYF. The CDR3 DNA follows: TGTGCCAGCAGCTTTAACAGGGTCCACGAGCAGTACTTC.

The chain links TRBV11-2 to TRBJ2-5; D not certain. CDR1 SGHAT and CDR2 FQNNGV come from the germline V gene. The CDR3 runs 13 residues. V gave up 4 bases and J gave up 1 base, with 7 bases separating them. This CDR3 reads CASSSLPQETQYF. The CDR3 nucleotides are TGTGCCAGCAGCTCCCTTCCCCAAGAGACCCAGTACTTC.

J is TRBJ1-4 and V is TRBV7-9; 9 bases map to TRBD1. V trimming: 6 bases; J trimming: 7 bases; junction bases outside the gene matches: 6. The length of the CDR3 is 14 residues. Germline lookup yields CDR1 SEHNR and CDR2 FQNEAQ (reference sequence). The CDR3 DNA follows: TGTGCCAGCAGTTCCGGGACAGGGACTGAAAAACTGTTTTTT. Translating it yields CASSSGTGTEKLFF. The whole variable domain, remainder taken from reference TRBV7-9 and TRBJ1-4, is DTGVSQNPRHKITKRGQNVTFRCDPISEHNRLYWYRQTLGQGPEFLTYFQNEAQLEKSRLLSDRFSAERPKGSFSTLEIQRTEQGDSAMYLCASSSGTGTEKLFFGSGTQLSVL.

The rearrangement uses TRBV5-1 and TRBJ1-2, with TRBD1 matching 8 bases. This CDR3 comprises 13 residues. CDR1 is SGHRS, CDR2 YFSETQ, per germline. V was clipped by 4 bases and J by 6 bases; unmatched bases: 5. The CDR3: CASSGTGGDGYTF. Written as DNA, the CDR3 is TGCGCCAGCAGCGGGACAGGAGGAGATGGCTACACCTTC.

CDR3 residues: CASSLQALDTIYF. The CDR3 DNA is TGTGCCAGCAGCCTTCAGGCTTTGGACACCATATATTTT. The J gene is TRBJ1-3, the V gene TRBV3-1 (or the pseudogene TRBV3-2); D unresolved. The CDR3 covers 13 residues. The germline CDR1 and CDR2 sequences are LGHDT and YNNKEL (reference sequence). Trimming removed 4 bases from V and 8 bases from J, with 12 bases in between.

The chain links TRBV19 to TRBJ1-1, with no clear D. Germline V lookup: CDR1 LNHDA, CDR2 SQIVND (reference sequence). V was clipped by 5 bases and J by 4 bases, with 11 bases between them. The CDR3 has 13 amino acids. Here the CDR3 DNA reads TGTGCCAGTAGTTCCGGCGGATCCACTGAAGCTTTCTTT. This encodes CASSSGGSTEAFF.

The rearrangement joins TRBV7-9 to TRBJ1-1; the D is unclear. V was cut by 8 bases and J by 1 base, with 17 bases left in between. This CDR3 region has 15 residues. CDR1 SEHNR and CDR2 FQNEAQ come from the germline V gene (reference sequence). The CDR3 DNA reads as TGTGCCAGCCCTTCAGAGGGAACTGGGAACACTGAAGCTTTCTTT. It is translated as CASPSEGTGNTEAFF.

This chain links TRBV19 with TRBJ2-7, with D perhaps TRBD1 (5 bases). The V end lost 7 bases, the J end lost 3 bases, and 13 bases lay between the germline ends. Per the germline V gene, CDR1 is LNHDA and CDR2 is SQIVND (reference sequence). The CDR3 is 13 amino acids. In nucleotides, the CDR3 is TGTGCCAGTAAGAGAACCCAGGGCTACGAGCAGTACTTC. Translated, it gives CASKRTQGYEQYF.

This chain uses TRBV6-5 with TRBJ1-1; D not certain. V was trimmed by 7 bases and J by 2 bases, leaving 11 bases between them. The CDR3 consists of 13 residues. Looked up from germline, CDR1 is MNHEY and CDR2 is SVGAGI. CDR3: CASKTGINTEAFF. As DNA, the CDR3 is TGTGCCAGCAAGACGGGAATAAACACTGAAGCTTTCTTT.

The CDR3 loop reads CASSQGLAGGPSYNEQFF. CDR3 coding DNA: TGTGCCAGCAGCCAAGGACTAGCGGGGGGGCCCTCCTACAATGAGCAGTTCTTC. V usage is TRBV3-1 (or the pseudogene TRBV3-2) and J usage is TRBJ2-1; 14 nucleotides align to TRBD2. CDR1 is LGHDT and CDR2 is YNNKEL in the germline V gene (reference sequence). The V gene end was trimmed by 1 base and the J gene end by 0 bases; junction bases not matched to a gene: 2. CDR3 length equals 18 residues.

V usage is TRBV12-3 or TRBV12-4 and J usage is TRBJ1-2; the D gene is possibly TRBD1 (5 bases). V gave up 4 bases and J gave up 8 bases, with 11 bases separating them. This CDR3 contains 12 residues. CDR3 nucleotide sequence: TGTGCCAGCAGTTCCGGGGGATTCGGCTACACCTTC. This codes for CASSSGGFGYTF.

The rearrangement uses TRBV5-1 and TRBJ1-2; weak D call: TRBD1 (5 bases). Looked up from germline, CDR1 is SGHRS and CDR2 is YFSETQ. The CDR3 consists of 14 residues. V was pared by 5 bases and J by 1 base, with 12 bases between. CDR3 protein: CASRMGLVNYGYTF. CDR3 nucleotides: TGCGCCAGCAGGATGGGACTCGTTAACTATGGCTACACCTTC. The full variable domain, with the rest looked up from reference TRBV5-1 and TRBJ1-2, is KAGVTQTPRYLIKTRGQQVTLSCSPISGHRSVSWYQQTPGQGLQFLFEYFSETQRNKGNFPGRFSGRQFSNSRSEMNVSTLELGDSALYLCASRMGLVNYGYTFGSGTRLTVV.

The chain combines TRBV4-2 with TRBJ2-1; D call uncertain. The CDR3 runs to 16 residues. V lost 4 bases to trimming and J lost 5 bases, with 18 bases between them. Germline V gives CDR1 LGHNA, CDR2 YNFKEQ. For the CDR3, the DNA is TGTGCCAGCAGCCGGCACCCAGACCCCCTAGACAATGAGCAGTTCTTC. It yields the protein CASSRHPDPLDNEQFF.

The rearrangement joins TRBV13 to TRBJ1-1, with D tentatively TRBD1 (6 bases). The CDR3 consists of 12 residues. V was shortened by 2 bases and J by 10 bases, with 11 bases between the two germline ends. Germline loops: CDR1 PRHDT, CDR2 FYEKMQ (reference sequence). In DNA form, the CDR3 reads TGTGCCAGCAGCTTAACAGTACAGGGAGCTTTCTTT. The encoded protein is CASSLTVQGAFF. Full variable domain (remainder filled in from reference TRBV13 and TRBJ1-1): AAGVIQSPRHLIKEKRETATLKCYPIPRHDTVYWYQQGPGQDPQFLISFYEKMQSDKGSIPDRFSAQQFSDYHSELNMSSLELGDSALYFCASSLTVQGAFFGQGTRLTVV.

In its sample, this clone was seen once. The V gene is TRBV5-1, the J gene TRBJ2-7, with 9 bases identical to TRBD2. This CDR3 region has 14 residues. Germline CDR1 SGHRS, CDR2 YFSETQ. Trimming removed 2 bases from V and 7 bases from J; junction bases left unmatched: 7. The CDR3 sequence is CASSLVAGVEEQYF. CDR3 DNA: TGCGCCAGCAGCTTAGTAGCGGGGGTAGAAGAGCAGTACTTC.

This clone appeared once. The chain combines TRBV27 with TRBJ1-6; D may be TRBD1 (6 bases). This CDR3 is built from 13 residues. V dropped 7 bases and J dropped 4 bases, with 8 bases sitting between them. Germline values: CDR1 MNHEY, CDR2 SMNVEV (reference sequence). CDR3 DNA: TGTGCCAGCACCGGACAGTATAATTCACCCCTCCACTTT. It codes for CASTGQYNSPLHF.